This T cell receptor (beta chain) was identified in a study of response to subunit inactivated influenza vaccine (dated 2018 in TCRdb). At the level of the whole study: To follow how T cells responded to a trivalent subunit inactivated influenza vaccine, the researchers relied on deep quantitative profiling of the T cell receptor repertoire.

In the germline V gene, CDR1 corresponds to MNHNS and CDR2 to SASEGT. Measured from the cysteine to the phenylalanine, the CDR3 is 15 residues long. Of all the DNA, just the CDR3 is kept, 45 bases in frame from base 1. A distance of 12 bases separates the germline ends of V and J, which lose 6 bases and 1 base respectively. This clonotype has at least ten counts. It has no known antigen specificity. Per-nucleotide qualities are absent, and no much larger clonotype sits a single base away. Overall results and qualifications from the work: The authors proposed that each seasonal influenza vaccination may bring in only a limited number of new T cells.

The library relied on RT-PCR. Instrument on record: Illumina HiSeq 2500. TCRdb reanalyzed the raw reads on its own, using fastp at Q25 for trimming and MiXCR for clone calling, and kept in-frame beta chains. Under each unique CDR3 protein, matching rows form one entry showing the most common genes and DNA. The sample table contains about 180,000 distinct CDR3 sequences; only one count was recorded for nearly 9.5% of them. In total, the top ten clones hold roughly a tenth of the sample. The source material was non-naive T cells sorted from PBMCs, sampled on the day of vaccination. The cell subset or site label, as the study defines it: memory T cell fraction. The sequence links TRBV6-1 to TRBJ2-2, with the D gene possibly TRBD1 or TRBD2, each one fitting 6 bases. The sequence derives from a man aged 45-65 years who received an inactivated influenza vaccine. Donor details come from another sample of the same person, matched by shared clones. The DNA is as follows: TGTGCCAGCAGGAGGCGGGGACAGAACACCGGGGAGCTGTTTTTT. This is translated as CASRRRGQNTGELFF.